This entry concerns a single TCR beta chain. Antigen: not known. This record belongs to a study of radiation and T cells in renal cell carcinoma. Across the whole study: Nephrectomy followed 15 Gy stereotactic body radiation by 4 weeks. Study results and limitations: Top tumor clonotypes rose in blood 2 weeks post-radiation, then contracted.

The table came from immunoSEQ multiplex PCR; TCRdb's copy has only in-frame clones and leaves some out. The sample has around 76,000 clones; more than 75% are singletons. Trimming left V 4 bases short and J 5 bases short, with 19 bases between. The CDR3 contains 15 residues. Germline lookup yields CDR1 SGHTS and CDR2 YDEGEE. Time point here: blood 2 weeks post-SBRT. Treatment here: 15 Gy SBRT to primary tumor, nephrectomy 4 weeks later. After SBRT, blood was collected at 2 and 4 weeks, plus baseline. This TCR came from a man in his sixties with renal cell carcinoma. The rearrangement uses TRBV5-8 and TRBJ2-7, with D tentatively TRBD1 (5 bases). The starting material was blood, obtained from a patient whose treatment included radiotherapy and nephrectomy. Here the CDR3 DNA reads TGTGCCAGCAGCCTTTGGTACCAGGGTTCTAACGAGCAGTACTTC. Its translation is CASSLWYQGSNEQYF.